This T cell receptor (beta chain) originates from a study of blood T cell repertoires in COVID-19. V shed 5 bases and J shed 0 bases, with 5 bases lying between them. Germline-derived CDR1 and CDR2 are SEHNR and FQNEAQ (reference sequence). This CDR3 contains 14 residues. Clones were read by immunoSEQ multiplex PCR, and TCRdb kept only the in-frame ones, dropping some. Of some 100,000 clones detected, around 85% appear once; the ten largest clones hold approximately 2.4%. The chain carries TRBV7-9 and TRBJ2-6; D uncertain. The sequenced material came from PBMCs or T cells enriched from blood (not recorded which). The receptor was derived from a woman between 45 and 65 years old who had recovered from COVID-19. CDR3 DNA: TGTGCCAGCAGCCCAGTCTCTGGGGCCAACGTCCTGACTTTC. As protein: CASSPVSGANVLTF.